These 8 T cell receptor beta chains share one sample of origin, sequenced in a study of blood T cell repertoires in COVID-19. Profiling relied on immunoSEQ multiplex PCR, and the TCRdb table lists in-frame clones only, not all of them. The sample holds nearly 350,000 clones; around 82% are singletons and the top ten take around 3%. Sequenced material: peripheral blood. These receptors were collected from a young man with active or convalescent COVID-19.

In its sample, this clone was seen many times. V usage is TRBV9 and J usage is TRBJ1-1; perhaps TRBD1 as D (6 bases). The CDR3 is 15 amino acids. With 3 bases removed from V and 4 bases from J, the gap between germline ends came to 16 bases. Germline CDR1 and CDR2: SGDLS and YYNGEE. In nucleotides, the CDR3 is TGTGCCAGCAGCGCTTGGACAGAGAAGGGCACTGAAGCTTTCTTT. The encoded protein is CASSAWTEKGTEAFF.

The CDR3, as DNA: TGTGCCACCAGTTCCCGGACAGGGCCCCTCCAGTACTTC. It specifies CATSSRTGPLQYF. The chain recombines TRBV24-1 with TRBJ2-7; 8 nucleotides agree with TRBD1. Germline V lookup: CDR1 KGHDR, CDR2 SFDVKD. The CDR3 extends over 13 amino acids. V trimming: 6 bases; J trimming: 10 bases; junction bases outside the gene matches: 10.

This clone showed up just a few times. The CDR3 region has the DNA TGTGCCTGGGGACAGCGCTATGGCTACACCTTC. Translating gives CAWGQRYGYTF. The chain uses TRBV30 and TRBJ1-2; weak D call: TRBD1 (6 bases). The CDR3 spans 11 residues. V was shortened by 5 bases and J by 4 bases, with 8 bases between the two germline ends. Per germline, CDR1 GTSNPN and CDR2 SVGIG (reference sequence).

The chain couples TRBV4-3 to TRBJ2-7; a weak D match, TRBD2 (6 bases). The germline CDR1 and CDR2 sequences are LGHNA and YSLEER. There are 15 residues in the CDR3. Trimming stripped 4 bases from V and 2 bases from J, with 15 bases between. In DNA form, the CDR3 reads TGCGCCAGCAGCCCCGCCGGGACTCCTACCTACGAGCAGTACTTC. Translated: CASSPAGTPTYEQYF.

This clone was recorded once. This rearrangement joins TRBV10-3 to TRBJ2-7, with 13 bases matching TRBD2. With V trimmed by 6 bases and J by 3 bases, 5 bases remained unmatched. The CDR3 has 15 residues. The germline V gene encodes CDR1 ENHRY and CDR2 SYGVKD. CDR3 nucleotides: TGTGCCATCAGGGGGACTAGCGGGGCGTTCTACGAGCAGTACTTC. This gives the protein CAIRGTSGAFYEQYF.

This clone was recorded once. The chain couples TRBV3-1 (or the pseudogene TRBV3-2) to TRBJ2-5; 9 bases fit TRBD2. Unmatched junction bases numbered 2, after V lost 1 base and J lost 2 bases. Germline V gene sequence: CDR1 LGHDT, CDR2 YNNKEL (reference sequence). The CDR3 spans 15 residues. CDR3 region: CASSQGLAEQETQYF. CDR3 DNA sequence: TGTGCCAGCAGCCAAGGACTAGCGGAACAAGAGACCCAGTACTTC.

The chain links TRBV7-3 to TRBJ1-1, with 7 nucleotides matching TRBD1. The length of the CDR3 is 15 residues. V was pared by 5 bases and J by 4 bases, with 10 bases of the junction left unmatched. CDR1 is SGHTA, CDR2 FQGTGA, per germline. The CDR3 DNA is TGTGCCAGCAGCCCAGAGACAGGGATAAGCACTGAAGCTTTCTTT. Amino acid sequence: CASSPETGISTEAFF.

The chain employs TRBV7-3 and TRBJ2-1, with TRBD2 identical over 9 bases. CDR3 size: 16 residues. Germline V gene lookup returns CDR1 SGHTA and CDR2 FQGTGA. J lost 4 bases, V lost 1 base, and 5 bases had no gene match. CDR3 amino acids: CASSLSGSGRYNEQFF. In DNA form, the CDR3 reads TGTGCCAGCAGCTTAAGTGGTAGCGGGAGATACAATGAGCAGTTCTTC.